A single sample is the source of the 29 T cell receptor beta chains below, sequenced in a study of radiotherapy plus CTLA-4 blockade in lung cancer. Libraries were prepared by immunoSEQ multiplex PCR; TCRdb keeps only in-frame clonotypes and omits some of them. The sample contains 71,000 or so clones, around nine tenths of which appear only once. The sequenced sample was peripheral blood, obtained from a patient treated with radiotherapy plus ipilimumab. Receptors originate from a human donor with non-small cell lung cancer who had stable disease on radiotherapy plus ipilimumab.

The rearrangement links TRBV7-6 to TRBJ2-5; maybe TRBD2 (6 bases). The CDR3 runs 15 residues. In germline, CDR1 is SGHVS, CDR2 FNYEAQ. Deletions cut 0 bases from V and 4 bases from J, with 12 bases between. CDR3: CASSLAPQRAETQYF. The DNA for the CDR3 is TGTGCCAGCAGCTTAGCCCCTCAGCGGGCAGAGACCCAGTACTTC.

In nucleotides, the CDR3 is TGTGCCAGCAGTTTGGGGGTTTACGAGCAGTACTTC. It translates to CASSLGVYEQYF. This chain joins TRBV2 and TRBJ2-7, with D possibly being TRBD1 or TRBD2 (5 bases each). Germline V gives CDR1 SNHLY, CDR2 FYNNEI. This CDR3 is 12 amino acids long. Trimming removed 5 bases from V and 4 bases from J, with 9 bases in between.

Only a few counts were recorded for this clone. The chain links TRBV19 to TRBJ1-4; D is perhaps TRBD1 (5 bases). The CDR3 has 14 amino acids. Between the trimmed V and J ends, which lost 6 bases and 7 bases, there was a span of 15 bases. Germline V lookup: CDR1 LNHDA, CDR2 SQIVND (reference sequence). The CDR3 here is CASSTGTGSEKLFF. CDR3 bases: TGTGCCAGTAGCACCGGGACCGGGAGTGAAAAACTGTTTTTT.

The gene calls are TRBV18 and TRBJ1-4, with a possible D match to TRBD1 (5 bases). Trimming left V 3 bases short and J 10 bases short, with 9 bases between. The germline gives CDR1 KGHSH, CDR2 LQKENI. The CDR3 extends over 12 amino acids. CDR3 in amino acids: CASSPDTGKLFF. Here the CDR3 DNA reads TGTGCCAGCTCACCGGACACGGGAAAACTGTTTTTT.

V is TRBV11-3 and J is TRBJ2-1; unclear D gene. V was cut by 0 bases and J by 0 bases, with 12 bases left in between. Germline CDR1 is SGHNT and CDR2 is YENEEA. The CDR3 loop spans 17 amino acids. CDR3 region: CASSLEGRQSSYNEQFF. Written as DNA, the CDR3 is TGTGCCAGCAGCTTAGAGGGTCGTCAGAGCTCCTACAATGAGCAGTTCTTC.

This sequence joins TRBV30 and TRBJ1-6, with D hard to call. The CDR3 loop spans 12 amino acids. From germline, CDR1 is GTSNPN and CDR2 SVGIG (reference sequence). V lost 2 bases and J 6 bases, leaving 5 bases between the germline ends. CDR3 sequence: CAWSRLNSPLHF. CDR3 sequence (DNA): TGTGCCTGGAGTCGGCTTAATTCACCCCTCCACTTT.

The V gene is TRBV30, the J gene TRBJ2-7; no reliable D call. Trimming stripped 3 bases from V and 4 bases from J, with 10 bases between. The CDR3 is 12 amino acids. Germline V gene sequence: CDR1 GTSNPN, CDR2 SVGIG (reference sequence). The DNA of the CDR3 is TGTGCCTGGAGCCCTAATCGGTACGAGCAGTACTTC. Translating it yields CAWSPNRYEQYF. Filled out from reference TRBV30 and TRBJ2-7, the complete variable domain reads SQTIHQWPATLVQPVGSPLSLECTVEGTSNPNLYWYRQAAGRGLQLLFYSVGIGQISSEVPQNLSASRPQDRQFILSSKKLLLSDSGFYLCAWSPNRYEQYFGPGTRLTVT.

V usage is TRBV28 and J usage is TRBJ1-1; 7 positions match TRBD1. The CDR3 covers 15 residues. Germline V CDR1 and CDR2: MDHEN, SYDVKM. V was clipped by 10 bases and J by 0 bases; unmatched bases: 11. The CDR3 DNA is TGTGCCACCCAGGTGGGAGGGGGCTTGAACACTGAAGCTTTCTTT. It yields the protein CATQVGGGLNTEAFF.

The V call is TRBV18, the J call TRBJ1-6; D gene ambiguous. CDR1 and CDR2 (germline): KGHSH, LQKENI. The CDR3 contains 14 residues. V lost 5 bases and J lost 0, with 5 bases in between. For the CDR3, the DNA is TGTGCCAGCTCATCGAGCTCCTATAATTCACCCCTCCACTTT. Its protein is CASSSSSYNSPLHF.

The gene calls are TRBV5-8 and TRBJ2-2, with TRBD1 matching over 9 bases. The V gene end was trimmed by 4 bases and the J gene end by 0 bases; junction bases not matched to a gene: 7. The CDR3 is 17 amino acids. The germline gives CDR1 SGHTS, CDR2 YDEGEE. CDR3 coding DNA: TGTGCCAGCAGCACCGGGACAGGGATGCCGAACACCGGGGAGCTGTTTTTT. Its protein is CASSTGTGMPNTGELFF. The full variable domain, with the rest looked up from reference TRBV5-8 and TRBJ2-2, is EAGVTQSPTHLIKTRGQQATLRCSPISGHTSVYWYQQALGLGLQFLLWYDEGEERNRGNFPPRFSGRQFPNYSSELNVNALELEDSALYLCASSTGTGMPNTGELFFGEGSRLTVL.

The CDR3 DNA sequence: TGTGCCAGCAGCCGCGGGGGGAGCTCCTACAATGAGCAGTTCTTC. Translated, it gives CASSRGGSSYNEQFF. The chain couples TRBV5-4 to TRBJ2-1; 8 bases fit TRBD2. V dropped 4 bases and J dropped 0; count of bases not matched to a gene: 3. Germline V CDR1 and CDR2: SGHNT, YYREEE (reference sequence). The CDR3 covers 15 residues.

This rearrangement joins TRBV7-2 to TRBJ2-5; perhaps TRBD1 as D (6 bases). Germline CDR1 reads SGHTA; CDR2 reads FQGNSA. CDR3 length equals 14 residues. V lost 5 bases and J 5 bases, leaving 15 bases between the germline ends. CDR3 DNA sequence: TGTGCCAGCAGCCCCAGCCAGGGGTGGGAGACCCAGTACTTC. Translating it yields CASSPSQGWETQYF.

A single count supports this clone. The V and J genes are TRBV7-2 and TRBJ1-2; D might be TRBD1 (5 bases). V was shortened by 1 base and J by 5 bases, with 5 bases between the two germline ends. This CDR3 is 12 amino acids long. Germline V gene lookup returns CDR1 SGHTA and CDR2 FQGNSA. DNA for the CDR3: TGTGCCAGCAGCTTAGGACAGTATGGCTACACCTTC. It yields the protein CASSLGQYGYTF.

The V and J genes are TRBV11-3 and TRBJ2-1; the D gene is possibly TRBD2 (6 bases). The V end was cut by 5 bases, the J end by 0 bases, with 11 bases between. The CDR3 spans 15 residues. Per germline, CDR1 SGHNT and CDR2 YENEEA. The DNA of the CDR3 is TGTGCCAGCAGCCTACGGGGGAACTCCTACAATGAGCAGTTCTTC. Translation: CASSLRGNSYNEQFF.

This chain uses TRBV5-6 with TRBJ2-3, with 11 bases that match TRBD2. The germline V gene has CDR1 SGHDT and CDR2 YYEEEE. The V gene end was trimmed by 2 bases and the J gene end by 5 bases; junction bases not matched to a gene: 4. This CDR3 is built from 15 residues. CDR3 coding DNA: TGTGCCAGCAGCTTACTAGCGGGGGTTCAAGATACGCAGTATTTT. Residues: CASSLLAGVQDTQYF.

The chain carries TRBV7-8 and TRBJ2-7, with TRBD1 matching 10 bases. Trimming cost V 1 base and J 1 base; bases outside gene matches: 7. This CDR3 is 17 amino acids long. Germline assignment: CDR1 SGHVS and CDR2 FQNEAQ. CDR3 coding DNA: TGTGCCAGCAGCTTAGGGACAGGGGGATTTCTTTCCTACGAGCAGTACTTC. As protein: CASSLGTGGFLSYEQYF.

The chain has TRBV15 and TRBJ1-1; 11 nucleotides match TRBD1. This CDR3 spans 16 amino acids. V was pared by 5 bases and J by 3 bases, with 8 bases of the junction left unmatched. The germline V gene has CDR1 LNHNV and CDR2 YYDKDF (reference sequence). CDR3 nucleotide sequence: TGTGCCACCAGCCCTGGGGGACAGGGGGTGGACACTGAAGCTTTCTTT. It encodes CATSPGGQGVDTEAFF.

The chain employs TRBV4-1 and TRBJ1-2, with 8 bases identical to TRBD1. Germline CDR1 is MGHRA and CDR2 is YSYEKL. The CDR3 spans 14 residues. The junction had 2 bases not matched to a gene; V was cut back by 2 bases and J by 3 bases. As DNA, the CDR3 is TGCGCCAGCAGCCAACTGACAGGGGACTATGGCTACACCTTC. This gives the protein CASSQLTGDYGYTF.

The chain employs TRBV6-6 and TRBJ1-6; D is uncertain. Germline CDR1 MNHNY, CDR2 SVGAGI (reference sequence). The V gene lost 2 bases and the J gene lost 7 bases, with 15 bases spanning the gap. The CDR3 loop spans 16 amino acids. The CDR3 sequence: CASSYAEVRENSPLHF. The CDR3 DNA reads as TGTGCCAGCAGTTACGCTGAGGTGAGGGAAAATTCACCCCTCCACTTT.

The chain recombines TRBV6-5 with TRBJ1-2; D is perhaps TRBD1 (5 bases). The germline CDR1 and CDR2 sequences are MNHEY and SVGAGI. V shed 7 bases and J shed 6 bases, with 18 bases lying between them. The CDR3 runs to 14 residues. In DNA, the CDR3 is TGTGCCAGCATGAGGCAGGCCGGGGGGGATGGCTACACCTTC. It is translated as CASMRQAGGDGYTF.

This chain links TRBV6-1 with TRBJ2-2; the D is unclear. The V gene lost 7 bases and the J gene lost 2 bases, with 14 bases spanning the gap. The CDR3 is 15 residues long. The germline V gene encodes CDR1 MNHNS and CDR2 SASEGT. The CDR3 reads CASIWLQQNTGELFF. CDR3 bases: TGTGCCAGCATATGGTTACAGCAAAACACCGGGGAGCTGTTTTTT.

This clone occurred once. The chain links TRBV6-5 to TRBJ2-5, with 9 nucleotides matching TRBD2. Trimming took 2 bases from V and 4 from J; bases not matched to a gene: 5. Germline-derived CDR1 and CDR2 are MNHEY and SVGAGI. This CDR3 spans 15 amino acids. In DNA form, the CDR3 reads TGTGCCAGCAGTTACGGGCGGGGGGGCCGAGAGACCCAGTACTTC. It encodes CASSYGRGGRETQYF.

In this sample, this clone turned up once. The chain combines TRBV12-5 with TRBJ2-1; 8 positions match TRBD2. After removal of 2 bases from V and 2 bases from J, the junction contained 5 bases not matched to a gene. The germline gives CDR1 LGHNT, CDR2 FRNRAP. CDR3 length: 16 amino acids. CDR3 region: CASGLSPSGPYNEQFF. DNA for the CDR3: TGTGCTAGTGGTTTGTCGCCTAGCGGGCCCTACAATGAGCAGTTCTTC.

A single count supports this clone. This rearrangement joins TRBV2 to TRBJ1-6, with D unresolved. In germline, CDR1 is SNHLY, CDR2 FYNNEI. The CDR3 extends over 15 amino acids. Trimming removed 6 bases at V and 0 bases at J, with 9 bases between. The CDR3 DNA reads TGTGCCAGCAGGGGTTCTAACTCCTATAATTCACCCCTCCACTTT. It is translated as CASRGSNSYNSPLHF.

This clone was seen just once. The chain links TRBV5-1 to TRBJ2-1, with a weak D call TRBD1 (6 bases). Per germline, CDR1 SGHRS and CDR2 YFSETQ. Trimming pared 4 bases from V and 0 bases from J, leaving 11 bases between. The length of the CDR3 is 15 residues. This CDR3 reads CASSRDIFSYNEQFF. In DNA form, the CDR3 reads TGCGCCAGCAGCAGGGACATCTTCTCCTACAATGAGCAGTTCTTC. The complete variable domain, with remaining parts taken from reference TRBV5-1 and TRBJ2-1, reads KAGVTQTPRYLIKTRGQQVTLSCSPISGHRSVSWYQQTPGQGLQFLFEYFSETQRNKGNFPGRFSGRQFSNSRSEMNVSTLELGDSALYLCASSRDIFSYNEQFFGPGTRLTVL.

This chain connects TRBV6-5 to TRBJ2-7, with D possibly matching TRBD2 (6 bases). Germline lookup yields CDR1 MNHEY and CDR2 SVGAGI. Deletions cut 2 bases from V and 7 bases from J, with 18 bases between. The CDR3 has 15 amino acids. CDR3 sequence: CASSYVPGLPREQYF. The CDR3 region has the DNA TGTGCCAGCAGTTACGTCCCGGGACTGCCTCGAGAGCAGTACTTC.

The rearrangement joins TRBV6-1 to TRBJ2-5; 9 positions agree with TRBD1. The CDR3 sequence is 15 residues long. The trim removed 4 bases at V and 1 base at J, leaving 4 bases unmatched. Germline CDR1 is MNHNS and CDR2 is SASEGT. CDR3 in amino acids: CASSVGQGFQETQYF. The CDR3 nucleotides are TGTGCCAGCAGTGTTGGACAGGGGTTCCAAGAGACCCAGTACTTC.

This sequence joins TRBV11-3 and TRBJ2-7; no firm D call. V lost 5 bases to trimming and J lost 3 bases, with 11 bases between them. CDR1 and CDR2 from the germline V gene are SGHNT and YENEEA. The CDR3 is 13 residues long. This CDR3 reads CASSPAVLYEQYF. The CDR3 nucleotides read TGTGCCAGCAGCCCCGCGGTCCTCTACGAGCAGTACTTC.

This clone was detected only once. V gene TRBV9 combines with J gene TRBJ1-3; D is unresolved. From germline, CDR1 is SGDLS and CDR2 YYNGEE. The CDR3 has 13 amino acids. Trimming left V 2 bases short and J 4 bases short, with 7 bases between. The CDR3 is CASSVSRGNTIYF. The CDR3 DNA sequence: TGTGCCAGCAGCGTCTCCCGGGGAAACACCATATATTTT.